These 21 T cell receptor beta chains originate from one sample sequenced in a study of blood T cell dynamics during melanoma immunotherapy. Sequencing used immunoSEQ multiplex PCR; TCRdb keeps in-frame clones, though not all of them. The sample yields about 8,600 clones, nearly 90% seen once. Time point: week 3, after first cycle of checkpoint inhibitor. The sequenced sample was blood, obtained from a patient treated with checkpoint blockade. These receptors all come from a human donor with melanoma.

The chain couples TRBV7-2 to TRBJ2-5, with D possibly TRBD1 on 5 matching bases. Trimming removed 5 bases at V and 5 bases at J, with 18 bases between. There are 15 residues in the CDR3. Germline CDR1 SGHTA, CDR2 FQGNSA. CDR3 nucleotide sequence: TGTGCCAGCAGCGCCACCGGCAGGGTGGGCGAGACCCAGTACTTC. Its translation is CASSATGRVGETQYF.

The gene calls are TRBV5-1 and TRBJ1-2, with 8 bases identical to TRBD1. With V trimmed by 4 bases and J by 2 bases, 4 bases remained unmatched. The CDR3 is 14 residues long. Germline assignment: CDR1 SGHRS and CDR2 YFSETQ. The CDR3 protein is CASSKGTGNYGYTF. As DNA, the CDR3 is TGCGCCAGCAGCAAAGGGACAGGCAACTATGGCTACACCTTC.

V and J are TRBV11-2 and TRBJ2-5; the D gene is possibly TRBD2 (6 bases). The germline V and J ends were trimmed by 1 base and 2 bases, with 8 bases remaining between them. This CDR3 region has 14 residues. Germline assignment: CDR1 SGHAT and CDR2 FQNNGV. CDR3 in DNA: TGTGCCAGCAGCTTAGGTAGCGGACAAGAGACCCAGTACTTC. Protein product: CASSLGSGQETQYF.

The chain combines TRBV10-2 with TRBJ1-1; D may be TRBD1 (5 bases). This CDR3 comprises 13 residues. Germline values: CDR1 WSHSY, CDR2 SAAADI. Trimming pared 6 bases from V and 7 bases from J, leaving 15 bases between. The CDR3 is CASRPGGYDEAFF. The CDR3 nucleotides read TGCGCCAGCAGACCCGGGGGGTATGATGAAGCTTTCTTT.

The genes are TRBV28 and TRBJ2-5; 8 bases are shared with TRBD1. The CDR3 spans 13 residues. The germline V gene encodes CDR1 MDHEN and CDR2 SYDVKM. Trimming cost V 5 bases and J 4 bases; bases outside gene matches: 3. CDR3 sequence reads: CASSGQGLETQYF. DNA for the CDR3: TGTGCCAGCAGTGGACAGGGCCTAGAGACCCAGTACTTC.

This clone was counted once. The chain recombines TRBV2 with TRBJ2-3; tentatively, D is TRBD1 or TRBD2 (5 bases each). CDR3 length equals 14 residues. From germline, CDR1 is SNHLY and CDR2 FYNNEI. Trimming took off 7 bases at V and 2 bases at J, with 13 bases between the two ends. This chain's CDR3 is CASILGVITDTQYF. The DNA for the CDR3 is TGTGCCAGCATCTTGGGGGTCATCACAGATACGCAGTATTTT. The full variable domain, with the rest looked up from reference TRBV2 and TRBJ2-3, is EPEVTQTPSHQVTQMGQEVILRCVPISNHLYFYWYRQILGQKVEFLVSFYNNEISEKSEIFDDQFSVERPDGSNFTLKIRSTKLEDSAMYFCASILGVITDTQYFGPGTRLTVL.

This sequence joins TRBV5-1 and TRBJ1-1; TRBD1 might be the D (5 bases). CDR1 SGHRS and CDR2 YFSETQ come from the germline V gene. V lost 0 bases to trimming and J lost 4 bases, with 13 bases between them. CDR3 length: 15 residues. The CDR3 DNA reads TGCGCCAGCAGCTTGGATGGGACCAGTGGCACTGAAGCTTTCTTT. Translating it yields CASSLDGTSGTEAFF.

This clone is termed large. The chain carries TRBV27 and TRBJ2-7, with 8 nucleotides matching TRBD1. The CDR3 has 14 amino acids. J gave up 5 bases and V 0 bases, and 3 bases lay outside the gene matches. Germline CDR1 MNHEY, CDR2 SMNVEV (reference sequence). CDR3 coding DNA: TGTGCCAGCAGTTTATCTCCAGGGGGCCACGAGCAGTACTTC. Translation: CASSLSPGGHEQYF.

This chain connects TRBV5-6 to TRBJ2-7, with 7 bases identical to TRBD1. This CDR3 region has 13 residues. V shed 2 bases, J shed 4 bases, and the junction held 3 bases outside the gene matches. Germline lookup yields CDR1 SGHDT and CDR2 YYEEEE. The DNA for the CDR3 is TGTGCCAGCAGCTTCGACAGGGCTTACGAGCAGTACTTC. Translating it yields CASSFDRAYEQYF.

The V call is TRBV29-1, the J call TRBJ1-1; D gene uncertain. Germline V lookup: CDR1 SQVTM, CDR2 ANQGSEA. The CDR3 sequence is 13 residues long. Trimming shortened V by 0 bases and J by 3 bases, and 8 bases separated the two germline ends. CDR3 coding DNA: TGCAGCGTTGAAGACCGGCGGTACACTGAAGCTTTCTTT. This encodes CSVEDRRYTEAFF. Combining the CDR3 with reference TRBV29-1 and TRBJ1-1 gives the whole variable domain SAVISQKPSRDICQRGTSLTIQCQVDSQVTMMFWYRQQPGQSLTLIATANQGSEATYESGFVIDKFPISRPNLTFSTLTVSNMSPEDSSIYLCSVEDRRYTEAFFGQGTRLTVV.

CDR3 residues: CASSPGRPYEQYF. The CDR3 DNA follows: TGTGCCAGCAGCCCGGGCCGGCCCTACGAGCAGTACTTC. The chain joins TRBV6-1 to TRBJ2-7; the D is unclear. In germline, CDR1 is MNHNS, CDR2 SASEGT. The CDR3 totals 13 residues. V was clipped by 6 bases and J by 2 bases, with 11 bases between them.

The gene calls are TRBV28 and TRBJ2-3; 10 positions match TRBD2. J lost 4 bases, V lost 3 bases, and 7 bases had no gene match. The CDR3 runs 16 residues. The germline CDR1 and CDR2 sequences are MDHEN and SYDVKM. The DNA for the CDR3 is TGTGCCAGCAGTTTCACCCAGCGGGGGGGCGCAGATACGCAGTATTTT. Its protein is CASSFTQRGGADTQYF.

The chain couples TRBV28 to TRBJ1-2; D is undetermined. The ends were cut back, 6 bases at V and 4 bases at J, with 27 bases in the middle. The CDR3 runs to 18 residues. Germline CDR1 and CDR2: MDHEN and SYDVKM. CDR3 coding DNA: TGTGCCAGCAGCCGGGTAATCGGGAGGGAAGGGATGTTCTATGGCTACACCTTC. Its protein product is CASSRVIGREGMFYGYTF.

V usage is TRBV4-2 and J usage is TRBJ1-1; D might be TRBD1 (5 bases). Deletions cut 0 bases from V and 11 bases from J, with 16 bases between. The germline V gene encodes CDR1 LGHNA and CDR2 YNFKEQ. CDR3 length equals 14 residues. The CDR3 region is CASSQEIGGGDAFF. The CDR3 nucleotides are TGTGCCAGCAGCCAAGAGATCGGCGGCGGGGACGCTTTCTTT.

This rearrangement joins TRBV5-3 to TRBJ2-7, with a tentative D call TRBD1 (5 bases). TRBV5-3 qualifies as an ORF whose function is uncertain. CDR3 length equals 15 residues. Trimming left V 4 bases short and J 2 bases short, with 16 bases between. CDR3: CARSQIRPGTYEQYF. CDR3 nucleotides: TGTGCCAGAAGCCAAATTAGGCCAGGGACCTACGAGCAGTACTTC.

The V gene is TRBV28, the J gene TRBJ2-7; D not certain. Trimming removed 3 bases at V and 2 bases at J, with 5 bases between. The CDR3 is 12 residues long. Germline loops: CDR1 MDHEN, CDR2 SYDVKM. CDR3 sequence (DNA): TGTGCCAGCAGTTTTGGTCCCTACGAGCAGTACTTC. Its protein product is CASSFGPYEQYF.

The chain joins TRBV7-2 to TRBJ2-7; 7 nucleotides align to TRBD2. V shed 2 bases and J 0 bases; nucleotides not matched to a gene: 4. The germline gives CDR1 SGHTA, CDR2 FQGNSA. The CDR3 covers 15 residues. The CDR3 DNA sequence: TGTGCCAGCAGCTTAAGCGGGACCAACTCCTACGAGCAGTACTTC. Protein product: CASSLSGTNSYEQYF. Together with reference TRBV7-2 and TRBJ2-7, the CDR3 gives the full variable domain: GAGVSQSPSNKVTEKGKDVELRCDPISGHTALYWYRQSLGQGLEFLIYFQGNSAPDKSGLPSDRFSAERTGGSVSTLTIQRTQQEDSAVYLCASSLSGTNSYEQYFGPGTRLTVT.

V gene TRBV19 combines with J gene TRBJ2-7; TRBD1 matches 7 bases. The CDR3 runs to 14 residues. After removal of 4 bases from V and 2 bases from J, the junction contained 5 bases not matched to a gene. The germline V gene has CDR1 LNHDA and CDR2 SQIVND (reference sequence). The chain's CDR3 is CASSRYRGAYEQYF. Written as DNA, the CDR3 is TGTGCCAGTAGTAGATACAGGGGCGCCTACGAGCAGTACTTC. The whole variable domain, remainder taken from reference TRBV19 and TRBJ2-7, is DGGITQSPKYLFRKEGQNVTLSCEQNLNHDAMYWYRQDPGQGLRLIYYSQIVNDFQKGDIAEGYSVSREKKESFPLTVTSAQKNPTAFYLCASSRYRGAYEQYFGPGTRLTVT.

V and J are TRBV2 and TRBJ2-1; D is possibly TRBD1 or TRBD2 (5 bases each). Germline assignment: CDR1 SNHLY and CDR2 FYNNEI. V gave up 6 bases and J gave up 0 bases, with 12 bases separating them. The CDR3 is 15 residues long. The CDR3 loop reads CASSRDPSSYNEQFF. The CDR3 coding sequence is TGTGCCAGCAGCCGGGACCCGAGCTCCTACAATGAGCAGTTCTTC. Using reference TRBV2 and TRBJ2-1 for the parts outside the CDR3, the full variable domain is EPEVTQTPSHQVTQMGQEVILRCVPISNHLYFYWYRQILGQKVEFLVSFYNNEISEKSEIFDDQFSVERPDGSNFTLKIRSTKLEDSAMYFCASSRDPSSYNEQFFGPGTRLTVL.

V and J are TRBV5-4 and TRBJ2-1; D not certain. The CDR3 runs to 16 residues. Deletions cut 0 bases from V and 3 bases from J, with 13 bases between. In germline, CDR1 is SGHNT, CDR2 YYREEE (reference sequence). The CDR3: CASSLAPTQYYNEQFF. In nucleotides, the CDR3 is TGTGCCAGCAGCTTGGCACCTACACAATACTACAATGAGCAGTTCTTC.

V usage is TRBV6-5 and J usage is TRBJ1-2, with D unclear. Trimming removed 0 bases from V and 2 bases from J, with 7 bases in between. Per the germline V gene, CDR1 is MNHEY and CDR2 is SVGAGI. The CDR3 runs to 14 residues. The CDR3: CASSYSRGNYGYTF. CDR3 bases: TGTGCCAGCAGTTACTCTCGCGGCAACTATGGCTACACCTTC.